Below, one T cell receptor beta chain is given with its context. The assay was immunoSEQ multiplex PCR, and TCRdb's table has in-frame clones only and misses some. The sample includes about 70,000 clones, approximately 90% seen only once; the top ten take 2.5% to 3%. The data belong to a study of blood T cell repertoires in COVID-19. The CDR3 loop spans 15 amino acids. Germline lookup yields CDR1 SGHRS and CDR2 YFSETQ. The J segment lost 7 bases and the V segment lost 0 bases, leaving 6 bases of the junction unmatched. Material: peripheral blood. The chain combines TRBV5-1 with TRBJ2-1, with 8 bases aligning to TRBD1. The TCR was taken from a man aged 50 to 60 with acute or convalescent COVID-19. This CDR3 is CASSLVQGALNEQFF. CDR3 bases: TGCGCCAGCAGCTTGGTCCAGGGGGCTCTTAATGAGCAGTTCTTC.